Listed here are 18 T cell receptor beta chains from one sample, sequenced in a study of early stage breast cancer tumors. The repertoire was sequenced with immunoSEQ multiplex PCR; TCRdb's copy has only in-frame clones and lacks some. In the table there are over 45,000 clones, 65% to 90% of which are singletons. Material for sequencing was blood. These receptors were obtained from a person in their fifties with breast cancer.

This sequence joins TRBV18 and TRBJ2-7; D may match TRBD1 or TRBD2 (5 bases each). Trimming removed 3 bases from V and 6 bases from J, with 15 bases in between. The CDR3 runs 14 residues. Germline V gene data show CDR1 as KGHSH and CDR2 as LQKENI. In DNA, the CDR3 is TGTGCCAGCTCACCCGGGACCCCAACGGGCGAGCAGTACTTC. Its translation is CASSPGTPTGEQYF.

This chain joins TRBV6-5 and TRBJ1-2, with 7 bases that match TRBD1. There are 15 residues in the CDR3. Germline V gene sequence: CDR1 MNHEY, CDR2 SVGAGI. V was pared by 2 bases and J by 7 bases, with 10 bases of the junction left unmatched. The CDR3 region is CASSYTLTGAVGYTF. In nucleotides, the CDR3 is TGTGCCAGCAGTTACACCCTCACAGGGGCAGTTGGCTACACCTTC.

This clone appeared once. The chain couples TRBV11-2 to TRBJ1-4, with TRBD1 matching 7 bases. This CDR3 is 15 amino acids long. Germline V CDR1 and CDR2: SGHAT, FQNNGV. After removal of 7 bases from V and 7 bases from J, the junction contained 12 bases not matched to a gene. CDR3 loop: CASNEGGGRGEKLFF. Here the CDR3 DNA reads TGTGCCAGCAACGAGGGAGGGGGCCGGGGTGAAAAACTGTTTTTT.

The genes are TRBV7-2 and TRBJ2-2; the D gene is possibly TRBD1 (6 bases). V was cut by 7 bases and J by 5 bases, with 23 bases left in between. CDR1 SGHTA and CDR2 FQGNSA come from the germline V gene. The CDR3 has 17 amino acids. This CDR3 is CASIETYRDISTGELFF. Here the CDR3 DNA reads TGTGCCAGCATCGAGACTTACCGGGACATTTCGACCGGGGAGCTGTTTTTT.

This chain connects TRBV6-1 to TRBJ2-7; TRBD1 aligns across 9 bases. The V segment lost 3 bases and the J segment 5 bases; nucleotides outside the gene matches: 14. Germline V gene sequence: CDR1 MNHNS, CDR2 SASEGT. The CDR3 totals 17 residues. The CDR3 sequence: CASSDPGVMGQGNEQYF. In nucleotides, the CDR3 is TGTGCCAGCAGTGACCCCGGAGTGATGGGACAGGGAAACGAGCAGTACTTC.

V is TRBV7-2 and J is TRBJ1-6; TRBD1 matches 8 bases. V shed 2 bases and J 11 bases; nucleotides not matched to a gene: 2. The CDR3 length is 13 residues. Germline CDR1 is SGHTA and CDR2 is FQGNSA. The CDR3 is CASSLRQGTPLHF. Written as DNA, the CDR3 is TGTGCCAGCAGCTTAAGACAGGGGACACCCCTCCACTTT. Drawing the rest from reference TRBV7-2 and TRBJ1-6, the complete variable domain is GAGVSQSPSNKVTEKGKDVELRCDPISGHTALYWYRQSLGQGLEFLIYFQGNSAPDKSGLPSDRFSAERTGGSVSTLTIQRTQQEDSAVYLCASSLRQGTPLHFGNGTRLTVT.

The chain links TRBV25-1 to TRBJ2-1, with TRBD2 matching over 9 bases. CDR1 and CDR2 (germline): MGHDK, SYGVNS. The CDR3 consists of 13 residues. The V and J ends lost 6 bases and 8 bases, in that order; junction bases with no gene match: 5. The CDR3 DNA sequence: TGTGCCAGCAGCGGGACTAGCTGGCATGAGCAGTTCTTC. As protein: CASSGTSWHEQFF.

The chain recombines TRBV5-1 with TRBJ2-3, with 8 nucleotides matching TRBD2. The CDR3 covers 18 residues. With V trimmed by 0 bases and J by 3 bases, 12 bases remained unmatched. Germline CDR1 and CDR2: SGHRS and YFSETQ. The CDR3 is CASSLARAAGDLTDTQYF. The CDR3 DNA is TGCGCCAGCAGCTTGGCGCGTGCAGCGGGGGACCTTACAGATACGCAGTATTTT.

The gene calls are TRBV30 and TRBJ1-1; unclear D gene. The ends were cut back, 2 bases at V and 1 base at J, with 5 bases in the middle. CDR3 size: 12 residues. Germline values: CDR1 GTSNPN, CDR2 SVGIG (reference sequence). The CDR3 sequence: CAWSTTNTEAFF. In DNA form, the CDR3 reads TGTGCCTGGAGTACCACGAACACTGAAGCTTTCTTT.

This chain joins TRBV7-9 and TRBJ1-1, with D maybe TRBD1 (5 bases). The V and J ends lost 1 base and 1 base respectively, with 16 bases between them. Germline-derived CDR1 and CDR2 are SEHNR and FQNEAQ (reference sequence). This CDR3 has 17 amino acids. The CDR3 here is CASSLEDGFGGNTEAFF. CDR3 DNA: TGTGCCAGCAGCTTAGAAGATGGTTTCGGGGGGAACACTGAAGCTTTCTTT.

The genes are TRBV5-6 and TRBJ2-7; TRBD1 might be the D (6 bases). Trimming removed 1 base from V and 5 bases from J, with 10 bases in between. Germline CDR1 is SGHDT and CDR2 is YYEEEE. This CDR3 contains 13 residues. This CDR3 is CASSLTGPHEQYF. The CDR3, as DNA: TGTGCCAGCAGCTTGACAGGGCCCCACGAGCAGTACTTC. The entire variable domain, with the rest obtained from reference TRBV5-6 and TRBJ2-7, is as follows: DAGVTQSPTHLIKTRGQQVTLRCSPKSGHDTVSWYQQALGQGPQFIFQYYEEEERQRGNFPDRFSGHQFPNYSSELNVNALLLGDSALYLCASSLTGPHEQYFGPGTRLTVT.

The chain is built from TRBV19 and TRBJ2-3, with a possible D match to TRBD2 (7 bases). This CDR3 contains 14 residues. Germline V gives CDR1 LNHDA, CDR2 SQIVND (reference sequence). Between the trimmed V and J ends, which lost 7 bases and 2 bases, there was a span of 13 bases. CDR3 amino acids: CASTRGASTDTQYF. The CDR3 DNA reads TGTGCCAGTACTCGGGGGGCCTCCACAGATACGCAGTATTTT.

This chain links TRBV18 with TRBJ1-2; D call uncertain. V lost 2 bases, J lost 2 bases, and 6 bases lay in between. This CDR3 contains 13 residues. Germline V CDR1 and CDR2: KGHSH, LQKENI. This CDR3 is CASSPGSNYGYTF. CDR3 sequence (DNA): TGTGCCAGCTCACCAGGCAGCAACTATGGCTACACCTTC.

The V call is TRBV5-1, the J call TRBJ1-2; TRBD1 matches at 11 bases. J was trimmed by 6 bases and V by 4 bases; bases with no gene match: 5. The germline V gene encodes CDR1 SGHRS and CDR2 YFSETQ. CDR3 size: 14 residues. In DNA form, the CDR3 reads TGCGCCAGCAGCGCGGGACAGGGGGATAATGGCTACACCTTC. Translation: CASSAGQGDNGYTF.

The J gene is TRBJ2-3, the V gene TRBV5-1, with D perhaps matching TRBD2 (6 bases). The CDR3 runs 13 residues. V was shortened by 6 bases and J by 8 bases, with 16 bases between the two germline ends. The germline V gene encodes CDR1 SGHRS and CDR2 YFSETQ. CDR3 protein: CASTPSGPGTQYF. In nucleotides, the CDR3 is TGCGCCAGCACGCCAAGCGGGCCGGGTACGCAGTATTTT.

The genes are TRBV6-1 and TRBJ2-2; 9 nucleotides match TRBD1. With V trimmed by 4 bases and J by 7 bases, 1 base remained unmatched. CDR1 is MNHNS, CDR2 SASEGT, per germline. The CDR3 loop spans 13 amino acids. The chain's CDR3 is CASSGTGVGELFF. CDR3 in DNA: TGTGCCAGCAGTGGGACAGGGGTCGGGGAGCTGTTTTTT.

The chain couples TRBV7-2 to TRBJ1-2, with TRBD1 matching 7 bases. Germline assignment: CDR1 SGHTA and CDR2 FQGNSA. The CDR3 loop spans 13 amino acids. The junction had 4 bases not matched to a gene; V was cut back by 1 base and J by 8 bases. CDR3 region: CASSLEGQQGYTF. The DNA of the CDR3 is TGTGCCAGCAGCTTAGAGGGACAGCAAGGCTACACCTTC.

This clone has a single count. The genes are TRBV5-8 and TRBJ1-2; 7 bases align to TRBD1. This CDR3 has 14 amino acids. J gave up 12 bases and V 4 bases, and 15 bases lay outside the gene matches. From germline, CDR1 is SGHTS and CDR2 YDEGEE. The CDR3 region has the DNA TGTGCCAGCAGCACCAGACAGGGAGATCGTATTGACACCTTC. It is translated as CASSTRQGDRIDTF.